Detailed here is one T cell receptor (beta chain). Looked up from germline, CDR1 is SGDLS and CDR2 is YYNGEE. The CDR3 spans 16 residues. Trimming cost V 4 bases and J 6 bases; bases outside gene matches: 11. The sample comes from a study of technical replicates of blood from a few donors. Clones were read by immunoSEQ multiplex PCR, and TCRdb kept only the in-frame ones, dropping some. This table has 60,000 to 90,000 clones, more than 85% appearing once. This sequence joins TRBV9 and TRBJ2-2; 8 bases are shared with TRBD2. Material: T cells isolated from PBMCs. This sequence was found in a human donor in good health. CDR3 loop: CASSPQAGGVPGELFF. CDR3 nucleotide sequence: TGTGCCAGCAGCCCACAGGCGGGAGGAGTCCCCGGGGAGCTGTTTTTT. Drawing the rest from reference TRBV9 and TRBJ2-2, the complete variable domain is DSGVTQTPKHLITATGQRVTLRCSPRSGDLSVYWYQQSLDQGLQFLIQYYNGEERAKGNILERFSAQQFPDLHSELNLSSLELGDSALYFCASSPQAGGVPGELFFGEGSRLTVL.